Included here is one T cell receptor (beta chain) sequence, with context. In the authors' methods: Amplification from reference gene primers served as the basis for estimated nucleated cell counts. Assay used: immunoSEQ multiplex PCR; TCRdb lists only in-frame clones, some missing. That table gives V, J and clone size, and the DNA gave D and trimming. This sample has some 190,000 clones, with 80% to 90% found just once. Unmatched junction bases numbered 9, after V lost 7 bases and J lost 4 bases. The CDR3 extends over 15 amino acids. Germline assignment: CDR1 MNHEY and CDR2 SVGAGI. The entry originates in a study of blood T cell repertoires in COVID-19. About the study: Samples came from the United States, Italy and Spain, spanning acute and convalescent COVID-19. Nucleic acid was either cDNA or gDNA, and it came from T cells, B-cell-depleted T cells, or PBMCs.

The J gene is TRBJ1-2, the V gene TRBV6-5, with 10 bases lining up with TRBD1. The sample was peripheral blood. The receptor was isolated from a man in his 60s with acute or convalescent COVID-19. The CDR3 loop reads CASKYRDRGFYGYTF. The CDR3 nucleotides are TGTGCCAGCAAATACCGGGACAGGGGCTTCTATGGCTACACCTTC.